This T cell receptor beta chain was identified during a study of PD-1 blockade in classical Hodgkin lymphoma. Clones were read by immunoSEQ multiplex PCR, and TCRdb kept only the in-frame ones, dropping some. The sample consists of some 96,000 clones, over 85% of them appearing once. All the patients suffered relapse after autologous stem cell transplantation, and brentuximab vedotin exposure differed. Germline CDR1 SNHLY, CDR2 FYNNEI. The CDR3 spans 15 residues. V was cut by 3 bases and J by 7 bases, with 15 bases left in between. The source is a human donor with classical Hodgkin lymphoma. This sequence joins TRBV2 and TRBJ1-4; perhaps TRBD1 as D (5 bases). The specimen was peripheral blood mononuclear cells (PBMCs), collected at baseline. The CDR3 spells CASSDIARGGEKLFF. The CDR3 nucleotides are TGTGCCAGCAGTGACATCGCACGGGGCGGTGAAAAACTGTTTTTT.